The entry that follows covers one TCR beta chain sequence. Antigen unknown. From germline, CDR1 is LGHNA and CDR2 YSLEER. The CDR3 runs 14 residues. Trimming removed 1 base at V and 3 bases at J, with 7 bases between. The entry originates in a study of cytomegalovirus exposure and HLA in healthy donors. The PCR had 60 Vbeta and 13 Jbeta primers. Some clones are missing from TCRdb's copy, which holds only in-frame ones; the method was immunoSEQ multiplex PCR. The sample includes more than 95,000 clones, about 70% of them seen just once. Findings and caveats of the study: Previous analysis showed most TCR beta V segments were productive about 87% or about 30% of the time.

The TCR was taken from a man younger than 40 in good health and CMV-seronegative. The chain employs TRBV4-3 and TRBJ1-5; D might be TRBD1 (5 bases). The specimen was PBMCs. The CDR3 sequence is CASSQVQDNQPQHF. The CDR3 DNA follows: TGCGCCAGCAGCCAAGTACAGGACAATCAGCCCCAGCATTTT.